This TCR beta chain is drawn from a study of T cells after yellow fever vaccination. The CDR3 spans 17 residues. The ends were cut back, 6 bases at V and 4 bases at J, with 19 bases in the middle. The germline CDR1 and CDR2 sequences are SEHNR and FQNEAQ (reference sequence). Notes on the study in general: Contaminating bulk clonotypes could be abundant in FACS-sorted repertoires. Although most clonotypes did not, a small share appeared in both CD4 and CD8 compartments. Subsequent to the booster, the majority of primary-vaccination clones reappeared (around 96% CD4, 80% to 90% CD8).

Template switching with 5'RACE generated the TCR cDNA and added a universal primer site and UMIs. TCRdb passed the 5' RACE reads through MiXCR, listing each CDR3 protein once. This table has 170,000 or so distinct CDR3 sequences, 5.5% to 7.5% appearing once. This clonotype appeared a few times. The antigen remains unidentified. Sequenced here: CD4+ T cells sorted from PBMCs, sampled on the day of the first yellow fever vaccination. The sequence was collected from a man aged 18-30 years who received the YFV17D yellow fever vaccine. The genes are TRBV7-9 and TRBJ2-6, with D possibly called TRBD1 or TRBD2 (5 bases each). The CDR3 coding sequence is TGTGCCAGCAGTCACTTCGGGGTGGGGCCCGGGGCCAACGTCCTGACTTTC. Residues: CASSHFGVGPGANVLTF.